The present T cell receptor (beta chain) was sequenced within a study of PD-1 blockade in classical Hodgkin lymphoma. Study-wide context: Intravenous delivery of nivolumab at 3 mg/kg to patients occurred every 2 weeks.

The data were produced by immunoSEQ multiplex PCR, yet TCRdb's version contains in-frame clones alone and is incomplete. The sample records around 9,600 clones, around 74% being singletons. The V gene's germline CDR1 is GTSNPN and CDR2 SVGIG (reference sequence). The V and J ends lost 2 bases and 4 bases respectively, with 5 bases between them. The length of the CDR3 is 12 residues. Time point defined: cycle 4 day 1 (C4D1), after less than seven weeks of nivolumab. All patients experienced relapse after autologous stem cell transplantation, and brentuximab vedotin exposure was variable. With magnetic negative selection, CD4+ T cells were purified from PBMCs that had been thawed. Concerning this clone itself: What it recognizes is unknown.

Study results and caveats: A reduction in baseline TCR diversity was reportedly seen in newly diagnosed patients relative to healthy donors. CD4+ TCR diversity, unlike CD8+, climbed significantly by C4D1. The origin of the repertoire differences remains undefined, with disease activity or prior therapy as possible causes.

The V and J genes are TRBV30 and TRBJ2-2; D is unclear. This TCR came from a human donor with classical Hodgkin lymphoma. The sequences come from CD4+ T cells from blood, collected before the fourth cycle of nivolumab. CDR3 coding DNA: TGTGCCTGGAGTACAGTCACCGGGGAGCTGTTTTTT. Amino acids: CAWSTVTGELFF. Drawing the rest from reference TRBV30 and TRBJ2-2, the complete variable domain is SQTIHQWPATLVQPVGSPLSLECTVEGTSNPNLYWYRQAAGRGLQLLFYSVGIGQISSEVPQNLSASRPQDRQFILSSKKLLLSDSGFYLCAWSTVTGELFFGEGSRLTVL.